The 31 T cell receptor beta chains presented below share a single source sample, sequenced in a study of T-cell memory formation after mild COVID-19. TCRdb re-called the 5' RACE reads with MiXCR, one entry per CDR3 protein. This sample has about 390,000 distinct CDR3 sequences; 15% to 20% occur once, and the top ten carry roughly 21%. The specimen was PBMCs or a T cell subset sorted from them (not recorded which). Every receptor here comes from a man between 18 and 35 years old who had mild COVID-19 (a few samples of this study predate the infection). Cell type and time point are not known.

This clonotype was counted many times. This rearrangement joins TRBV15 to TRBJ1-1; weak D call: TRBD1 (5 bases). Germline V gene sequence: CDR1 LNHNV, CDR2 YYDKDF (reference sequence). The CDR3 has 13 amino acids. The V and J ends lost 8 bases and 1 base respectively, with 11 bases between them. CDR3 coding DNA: TGTGCCACCCAATCCACAGGGAACACTGAAGCTTTCTTT. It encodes CATQSTGNTEAFF.

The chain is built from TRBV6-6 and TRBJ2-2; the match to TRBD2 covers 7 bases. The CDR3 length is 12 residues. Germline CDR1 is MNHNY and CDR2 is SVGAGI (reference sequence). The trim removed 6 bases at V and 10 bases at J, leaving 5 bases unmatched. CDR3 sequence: CASSHAGEELFF. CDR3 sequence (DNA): TGTGCCAGCAGCCACGCGGGGGAGGAGCTGTTTTTT.

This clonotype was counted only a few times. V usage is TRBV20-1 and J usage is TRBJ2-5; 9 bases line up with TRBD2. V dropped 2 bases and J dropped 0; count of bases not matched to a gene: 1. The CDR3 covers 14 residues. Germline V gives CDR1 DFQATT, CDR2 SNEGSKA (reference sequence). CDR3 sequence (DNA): TGCAGTGCTAGACTAGCGGGGAACCAAGAGACCCAGTACTTC. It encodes CSARLAGNQETQYF.

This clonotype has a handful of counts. The DNA for the CDR3 is TGTGCCAGCACTATGTCCACCGGGGAGCTGTTTTTT. Its translation: CASTMSTGELFF. This sequence joins TRBV2 and TRBJ2-2; unclear D gene. The CDR3 totals 12 residues. V was clipped by 7 bases and J by 4 bases, with 7 bases between them. CDR1 is SNHLY, CDR2 FYNNEI, per germline.

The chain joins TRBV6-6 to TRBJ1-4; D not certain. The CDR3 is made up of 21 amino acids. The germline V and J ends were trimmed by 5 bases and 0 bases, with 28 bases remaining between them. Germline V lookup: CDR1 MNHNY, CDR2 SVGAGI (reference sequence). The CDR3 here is CASSPWSVRLWESPTNEKLFF. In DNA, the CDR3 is TGTGCCAGCAGTCCTTGGAGCGTACGCCTCTGGGAGTCACCAACTAATGAAAAACTGTTTTTT.

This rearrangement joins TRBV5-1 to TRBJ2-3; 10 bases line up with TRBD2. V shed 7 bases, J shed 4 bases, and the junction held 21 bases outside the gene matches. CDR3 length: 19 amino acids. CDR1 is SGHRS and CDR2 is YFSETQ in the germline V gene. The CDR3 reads CASSPGVASGGRRADTQYF. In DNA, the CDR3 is TGCGCCAGCTCGCCAGGGGTGGCTAGCGGGGGTCGTAGGGCAGATACGCAGTATTTT.

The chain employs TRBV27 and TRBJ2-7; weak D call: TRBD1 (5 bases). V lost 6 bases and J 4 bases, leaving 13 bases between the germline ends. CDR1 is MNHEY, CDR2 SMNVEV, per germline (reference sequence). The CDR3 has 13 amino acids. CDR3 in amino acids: CASSLRTGYEQYF. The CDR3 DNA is TGTGCCAGCAGCCTTAGAACAGGATACGAGCAGTACTTC.

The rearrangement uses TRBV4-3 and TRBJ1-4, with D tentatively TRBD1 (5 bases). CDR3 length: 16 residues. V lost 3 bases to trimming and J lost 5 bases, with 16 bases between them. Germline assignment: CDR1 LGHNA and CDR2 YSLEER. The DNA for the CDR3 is TGCGCCAGCAGCCAGGACCCGGGACGGCGGAATGAAAAACTGTTTTTT. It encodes CASSQDPGRRNEKLFF.

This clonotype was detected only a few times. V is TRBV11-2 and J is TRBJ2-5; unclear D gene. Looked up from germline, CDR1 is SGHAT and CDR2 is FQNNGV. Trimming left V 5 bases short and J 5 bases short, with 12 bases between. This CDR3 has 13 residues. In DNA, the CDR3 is TGTGCCAGCAGCGCCCGAAGGGCGGAGACCCAGTACTTC. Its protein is CASSARRAETQYF.

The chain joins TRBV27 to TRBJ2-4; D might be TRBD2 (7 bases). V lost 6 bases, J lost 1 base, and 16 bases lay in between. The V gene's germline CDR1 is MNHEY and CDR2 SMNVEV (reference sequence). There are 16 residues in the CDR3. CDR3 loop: CASRFGGARAKNIQYF. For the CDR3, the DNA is TGTGCCAGCAGGTTTGGGGGGGCGAGGGCCAAAAACATTCAGTACTTC.

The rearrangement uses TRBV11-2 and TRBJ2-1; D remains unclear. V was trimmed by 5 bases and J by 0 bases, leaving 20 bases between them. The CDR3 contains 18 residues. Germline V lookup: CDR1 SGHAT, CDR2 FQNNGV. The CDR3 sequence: CASSIQRGRVSSYNEQFF. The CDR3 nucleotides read TGTGCCAGCAGCATACAACGTGGACGGGTAAGCTCCTACAATGAGCAGTTCTTC.

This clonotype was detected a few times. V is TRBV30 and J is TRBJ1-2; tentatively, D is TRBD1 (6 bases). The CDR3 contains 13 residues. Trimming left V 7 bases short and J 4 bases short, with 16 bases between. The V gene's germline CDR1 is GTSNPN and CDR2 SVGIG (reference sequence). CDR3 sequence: CAYDRGARYGYTF. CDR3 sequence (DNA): TGTGCCTACGACCGGGGGGCACGCTATGGCTACACCTTC.

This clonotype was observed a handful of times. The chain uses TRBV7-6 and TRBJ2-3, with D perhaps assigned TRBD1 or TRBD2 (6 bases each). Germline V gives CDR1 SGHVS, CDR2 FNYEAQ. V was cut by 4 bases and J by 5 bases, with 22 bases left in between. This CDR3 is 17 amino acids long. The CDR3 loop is CASSSPWSPGAQDTQYF. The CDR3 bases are TGTGCCAGCAGCTCCCCCTGGTCCCCGGGGGCGCAAGATACGCAGTATTTT. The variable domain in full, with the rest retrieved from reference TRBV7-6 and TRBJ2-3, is GAGVSQSPRYKVTKRGQDVALRCDPISGHVSLYWYRQALGQGPEFLTYFNYEAQQDKSGLPNDRFSAERPEGSISTLTIQRTEQRDSAMYRCASSSPWSPGAQDTQYFGPGTRLTVL.

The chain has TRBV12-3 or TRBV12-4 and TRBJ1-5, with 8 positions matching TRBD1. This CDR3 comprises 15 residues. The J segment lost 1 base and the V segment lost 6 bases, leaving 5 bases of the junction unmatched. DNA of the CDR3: TGTGCCAGCAGCGCACGGACAGGGAGCAATCAGCCCCAGCATTTT. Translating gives CASSARTGSNQPQHF.

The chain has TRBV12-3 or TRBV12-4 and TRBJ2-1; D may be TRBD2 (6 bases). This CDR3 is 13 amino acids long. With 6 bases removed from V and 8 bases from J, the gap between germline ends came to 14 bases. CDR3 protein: CASSRSSVHEQFF. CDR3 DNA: TGTGCCAGCAGCCGGTCTAGCGTACATGAGCAGTTCTTC.

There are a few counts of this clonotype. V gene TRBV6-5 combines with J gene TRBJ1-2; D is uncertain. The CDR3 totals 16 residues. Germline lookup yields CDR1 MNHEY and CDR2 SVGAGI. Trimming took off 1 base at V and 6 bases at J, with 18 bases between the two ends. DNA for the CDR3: TGTGCCAGCAGTTACTTCCGGCTAACCGTCATGGATGGCTACACCTTC. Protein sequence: CASSYFRLTVMDGYTF.

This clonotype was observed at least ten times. This chain's CDR3 is CASSFSGSNQPQHF. In nucleotides, the CDR3 is TGTGCCAGCAGCTTTTCGGGTAGCAATCAGCCCCAGCATTTT. The chain uses TRBV11-2 and TRBJ1-5; D gene ambiguous. Trimming cost V 3 bases and J 0 bases, with 6 bases left between them. Germline V lookup: CDR1 SGHAT, CDR2 FQNNGV. The CDR3 is 14 residues long. Full variable domain (rest looked up from reference TRBV11-2 and TRBJ1-5): EAGVAQSPRYKIIEKRQSVAFWCNPISGHATLYWYQQILGQGPKLLIQFQNNGVVDDSQLPKDRFSAERLKGVDSTLKIQPAKLEDSAVYLCASSFSGSNQPQHFGDGTRLSIL.

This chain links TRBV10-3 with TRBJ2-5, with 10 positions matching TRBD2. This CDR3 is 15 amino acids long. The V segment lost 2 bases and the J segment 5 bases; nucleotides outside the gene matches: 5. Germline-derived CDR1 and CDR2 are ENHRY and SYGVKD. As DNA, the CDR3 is TGTGCCATCAGTGAGGTAGCGGGGGGCGGCGAGACCCAGTACTTC. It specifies CAISEVAGGGETQYF.

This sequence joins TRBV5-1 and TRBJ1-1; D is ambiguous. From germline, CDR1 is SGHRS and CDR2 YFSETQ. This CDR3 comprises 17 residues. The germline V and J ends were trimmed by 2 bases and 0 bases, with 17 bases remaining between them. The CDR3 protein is CASSFGGYNNMNTEAFF. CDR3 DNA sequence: TGCGCCAGCAGCTTTGGTGGGTATAATAATATGAACACTGAAGCTTTCTTT.

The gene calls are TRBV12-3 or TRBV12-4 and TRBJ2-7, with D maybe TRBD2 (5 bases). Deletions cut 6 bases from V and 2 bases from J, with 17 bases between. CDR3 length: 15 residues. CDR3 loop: CASSPFGSSAYEQYF. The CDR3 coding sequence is TGTGCCAGCAGCCCATTTGGGAGCAGCGCCTACGAGCAGTACTTC.

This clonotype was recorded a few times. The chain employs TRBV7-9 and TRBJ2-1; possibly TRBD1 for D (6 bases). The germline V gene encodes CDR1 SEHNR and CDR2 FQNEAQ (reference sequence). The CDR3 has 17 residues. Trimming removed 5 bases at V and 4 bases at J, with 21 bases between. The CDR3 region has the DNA TGTGCCAGCAGCCGCGATCCAAGACAGGAAGGATACAATGAGCAGTTCTTC. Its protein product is CASSRDPRQEGYNEQFF.

CDR3 loop: CASRRAGDRSPQPQHF. In DNA form, the CDR3 reads TGTGCCAGCAGGAGGGCAGGGGACAGGAGCCCCCAGCCCCAGCATTTT. The chain recombines TRBV2 with TRBJ1-5; 8 positions agree with TRBD1. Losses at the gene ends were 6 bases for V and 7 bases for J; bases not matched to a gene: 14. The CDR3 runs to 16 residues. Germline V gives CDR1 SNHLY, CDR2 FYNNEI.

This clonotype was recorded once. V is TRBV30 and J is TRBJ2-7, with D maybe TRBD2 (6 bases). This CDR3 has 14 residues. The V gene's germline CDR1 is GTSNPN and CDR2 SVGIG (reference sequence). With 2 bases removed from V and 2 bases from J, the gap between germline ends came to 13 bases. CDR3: CAWSPGTLAYEQYF. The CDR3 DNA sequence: TGTGCCTGGAGTCCCGGGACTCTGGCCTACGAGCAGTACTTC.

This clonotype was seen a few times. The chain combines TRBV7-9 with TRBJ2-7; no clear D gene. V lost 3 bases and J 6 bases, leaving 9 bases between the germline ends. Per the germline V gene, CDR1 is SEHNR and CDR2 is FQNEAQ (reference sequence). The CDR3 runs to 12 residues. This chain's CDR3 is CASSFQDSEQYV. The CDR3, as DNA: TGTGCCAGCAGCTTCCAAGATTCCGAGCAGTACGTC.

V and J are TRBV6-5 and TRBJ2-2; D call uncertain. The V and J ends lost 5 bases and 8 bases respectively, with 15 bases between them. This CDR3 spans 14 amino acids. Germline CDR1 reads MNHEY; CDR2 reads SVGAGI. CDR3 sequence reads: CASSTDQLTGELFF. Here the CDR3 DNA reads TGTGCCAGCAGTACGGATCAGCTTACGGGGGAGCTGTTTTTT.

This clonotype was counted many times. The CDR3 reads CASSQDESPGYSYEQYF. CDR3 DNA sequence: TGTGCCAGCAGCCAAGATGAGTCGCCAGGGTATTCCTACGAGCAGTACTTC. The chain has TRBV14 and TRBJ2-7, with D possibly being TRBD1 (5 bases). Germline CDR1 SGHDN, CDR2 FVKESK. The CDR3 has 17 amino acids. Trimming took 0 bases from V and 1 from J, leaving 16 bases between them.

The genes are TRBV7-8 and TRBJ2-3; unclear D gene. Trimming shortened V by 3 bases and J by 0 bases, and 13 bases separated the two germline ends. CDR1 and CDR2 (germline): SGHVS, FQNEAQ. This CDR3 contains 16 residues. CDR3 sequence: CASSLRLRQSTDTQYF. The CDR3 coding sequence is TGTGCCAGCAGCTTGCGGCTTCGGCAGAGCACAGATACGCAGTATTTT.

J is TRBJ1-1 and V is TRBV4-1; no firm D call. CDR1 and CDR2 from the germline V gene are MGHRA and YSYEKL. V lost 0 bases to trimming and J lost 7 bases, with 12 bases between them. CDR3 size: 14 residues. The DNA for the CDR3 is TGCGCCAGCAGCCAAGACGGACGACCGAATGAAGCTTTCTTT. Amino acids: CASSQDGRPNEAFF.

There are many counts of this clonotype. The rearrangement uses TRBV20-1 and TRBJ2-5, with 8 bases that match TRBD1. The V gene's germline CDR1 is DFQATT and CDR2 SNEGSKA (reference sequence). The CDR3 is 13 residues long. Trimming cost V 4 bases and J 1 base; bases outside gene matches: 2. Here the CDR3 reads CSATDRGQETQYF. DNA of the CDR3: TGCAGTGCTACTGACAGGGGCCAAGAGACCCAGTACTTC.

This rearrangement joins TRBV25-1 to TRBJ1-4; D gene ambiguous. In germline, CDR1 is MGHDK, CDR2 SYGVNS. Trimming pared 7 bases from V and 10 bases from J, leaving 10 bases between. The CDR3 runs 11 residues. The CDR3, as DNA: TGTGCCAGCACCGAGGGAGGAAAACTGTTTTTT. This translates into CASTEGGKLFF.

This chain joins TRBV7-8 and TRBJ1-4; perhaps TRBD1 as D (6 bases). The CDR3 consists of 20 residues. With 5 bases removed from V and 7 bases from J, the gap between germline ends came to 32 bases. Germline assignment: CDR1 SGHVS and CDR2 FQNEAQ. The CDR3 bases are TGTGCCAGCAGCCTAGGCCCGCCAGGGGCTAAAAAGGAAATAGGTGAAAAACTGTTTTTT. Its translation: CASSLGPPGAKKEIGEKLFF.